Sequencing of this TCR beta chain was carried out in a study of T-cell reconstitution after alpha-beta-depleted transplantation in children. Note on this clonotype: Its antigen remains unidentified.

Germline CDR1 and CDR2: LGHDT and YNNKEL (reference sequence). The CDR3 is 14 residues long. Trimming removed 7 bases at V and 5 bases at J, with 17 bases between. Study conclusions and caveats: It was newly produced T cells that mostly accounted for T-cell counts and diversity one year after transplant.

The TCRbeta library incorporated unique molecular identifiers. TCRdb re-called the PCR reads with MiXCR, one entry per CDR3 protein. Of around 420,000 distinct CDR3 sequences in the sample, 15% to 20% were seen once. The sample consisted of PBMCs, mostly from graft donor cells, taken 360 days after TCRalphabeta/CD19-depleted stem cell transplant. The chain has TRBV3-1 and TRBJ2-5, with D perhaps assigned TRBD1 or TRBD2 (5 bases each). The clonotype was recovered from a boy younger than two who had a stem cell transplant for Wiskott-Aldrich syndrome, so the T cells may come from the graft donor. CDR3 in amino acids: CASTPSGGFETQYF. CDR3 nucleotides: TGTGCCAGCACCCCAAGTGGGGGTTTTGAGACCCAGTACTTC.